This T cell receptor (beta chain) stems from a study of cytomegalovirus exposure and HLA in healthy donors. Broader study findings: Rarity marked most TCR sequences, yet some public TCRs occurred in many donors. Among TCR beta chains, those listed as cytomegalovirus-associated numbered fewer than 200.

Concerning this clone: Its antigen is undetermined.

TCRdb's copy holds only in-frame clones and misses some; the assay was immunoSEQ multiplex PCR. The sample holds some 160,000 clones; 88% are singletons and the top ten take 2.5% to 3.5%. This CDR3 has 15 amino acids. The germline gives CDR1 SNHLY, CDR2 FYNNEI. V shed 6 bases and J shed 10 bases, with 24 bases lying between them. Specimen: PBMCs. This sequence joins TRBV2 and TRBJ1-1, with D possibly being TRBD1 (5 bases). The clonotype originates from a man aged 18 to 35 in good health and CMV-seronegative. The CDR3 DNA sequence: TGTGCCAGCAGACAAAAGCTGGACCGTCGGGGGGGAGCTTTCTTT. It encodes CASRQKLDRRGGAFF.